These 13 T cell receptor beta chains came from one sample sequenced in a study of blood T cells in healthy people across ages. The authors ran a second PCR of roughly 6 to 11 cycles using a sample-barcoded 5' primer and a J-beta primer mix. From the 5' RACE reads, TCRdb called clonotypes with MiXCR, one entry per CDR3 protein. The repertoire has approximately 290,000 distinct CDR3 sequences, 25% to 30% of them found once; the top ten carry around 30%. Source material: blood. Receptors originate from a woman in her 70s in good health.

This clonotype turned up a few times. The rearrangement joins TRBV12-3 or TRBV12-4 to TRBJ1-3; D remains unclear. There are 13 residues in the CDR3. V was pared by 1 base and J by 4 bases, with 5 bases between. CDR3 sequence reads: CASSLERGNTIYF. The CDR3 DNA is TGTGCCAGCAGTTTAGAGCGGGGAAACACCATATATTTT.

This clonotype was counted only a few times. This chain uses TRBV18 with TRBJ2-3; D is undetermined. The CDR3 consists of 14 residues. V was trimmed by 2 bases and J by 6 bases, leaving 12 bases between them. Germline CDR1 KGHSH, CDR2 LQKENI. The CDR3 is CASSPWATSDTQYF. The DNA of the CDR3 is TGTGCCAGCTCACCATGGGCGACTTCGGATACGCAGTATTTT.

This clonotype was seen repeatedly, ten times or more. This sequence joins TRBV4-2 and TRBJ2-1, with 8 bases identical to TRBD1. The J call may be faulty, since TRBJ2-7 better matches the DNA end. The germline CDR1 and CDR2 sequences are LGHNA and YNFKEQ. This CDR3 region has 14 residues. The CDR3 region has the DNA TGTGCCAGCAGCCAAGAGTCAGGGGGCGGCGAGCAGTACTTC. Translation gives CASSQESGGGEQYF.

This clonotype was recorded a few times. The chain recombines TRBV6-2 or TRBV6-3 with TRBJ1-5; D unclear. The CDR3 has 13 residues. V was clipped by 6 bases and J by 2 bases, with 8 bases between them. The germline V gene encodes CDR1 MNHEY and CDR2 SVGEGT. The CDR3 sequence is CASRLDGNQPQHF. The CDR3 coding sequence is TGTGCCAGCAGACTTGACGGCAATCAGCCCCAGCATTTT.

The rearrangement joins TRBV10-3 to TRBJ1-4; D remains unclear. In germline, CDR1 is ENHRY, CDR2 SYGVKD. This CDR3 region has 13 residues. Trimming pared 6 bases from V and 5 bases from J, leaving 10 bases between. The CDR3 spells CAISRTVNEKLFF. CDR3 nucleotides: TGTGCCATCAGCCGGACGGTGAATGAAAAACTGTTTTTT.

The chain has TRBV12-3 or TRBV12-4 and TRBJ2-6, with 7 bases matching TRBD1. The J segment lost 3 bases and the V segment lost 8 bases, leaving 4 bases of the junction unmatched. The CDR3 totals 14 residues. Here the CDR3 reads CASSDRVGANVLTF. Written as DNA, the CDR3 is TGTGCCAGCTCAGACAGGGTTGGGGCCAACGTCCTGACTTTC.

The V and J genes are TRBV20-1 and TRBJ2-5; tentatively, D is TRBD1 (6 bases). The V gene lost 3 bases and the J gene lost 1 base, with 12 bases spanning the gap. CDR3 size: 14 residues. Germline CDR1 and CDR2: DFQATT and SNEGSKA (reference sequence). The CDR3 region has the DNA TGCAGTGCTAGGGACGGGACACCCCAAGAGACCCAGTACTTC. It codes for CSARDGTPQETQYF.

The sample holds many counts of this clonotype. The J gene is TRBJ2-5, the V gene TRBV6-1; D might be TRBD1 (6 bases). The V end lost 6 bases, the J end lost 1 base, and 12 bases lay between the germline ends. Germline CDR1 is MNHNS and CDR2 is SASEGT. The length of the CDR3 is 14 residues. The CDR3 region is CASRPGTSQETQYF. The CDR3 nucleotides are TGTGCCAGCAGGCCCGGGACATCCCAAGAGACCCAGTACTTC.

The chain joins TRBV24-1 to TRBJ1-5; D is perhaps TRBD1 (5 bases). The ends were cut back, 2 bases at V and 2 bases at J, with 9 bases in the middle. Germline assignment: CDR1 KGHDR and CDR2 SFDVKD. The CDR3 loop spans 15 amino acids. The DNA for the CDR3 is TGTGCCACCAGTGATTCCGGGGGTGGCAATCAGCCCCAGCATTTT. Protein product: CATSDSGGGNQPQHF.

A word on this clonotype: A read error may explain this, as a much larger clone is one base away. Lacking the conserved final phenylalanine or tryptophan, this CDR3 likely reflects a read error. The V and J genes are TRBV10-3 and TRBJ2-1; TRBD2 agrees at 11 bases. The CDR3 spans 14 residues. Germline V gene sequence: CDR1 ENHRY, CDR2 SYGVKD. Trimming took 6 bases from V and 7 from J; bases not matched to a gene: 5. The CDR3, as DNA: TGTGCCATCAGCCAGACTAGCGGGGAAAATGAGCAGTTCCTC. This gives the protein CAISQTSGENEQFL.

The chain couples TRBV7-3 to TRBJ2-5; TRBD2 matches at 10 bases. The J call may not be correct, given that the DNA end is closer to TRBJ2-1. The CDR3 loop spans 16 amino acids. Germline V gene sequence: CDR1 SGHTA, CDR2 FQGTGA. CDR3 amino acids: CASSPPQRGGRNEQFF. The CDR3 nucleotides are TGTGCCAGCAGCCCCCCCCAGCGGGGGGGCCGAAATGAGCAGTTCTTC.

This clonotype was seen a handful of times. This chain uses TRBV9 with TRBJ2-3, with TRBD2 identical over 8 bases. The germline V gene encodes CDR1 SGDLS and CDR2 YYNGEE. CDR3 length: 17 amino acids. Trimming removed 4 bases from V and 1 base from J; junction bases left unmatched: 11. CDR3 coding DNA: TGTGCCAGCAGCCCCCGGGGGGCGGGAGGCCGCACAGATACGCAGTATTTT. Protein product: CASSPRGAGGRTDTQYF.

This clonotype was seen only once. This chain uses TRBV5-1 with TRBJ2-1, with 8 nucleotides matching TRBD1. The CDR3 has 14 residues. Trimming removed 1 base from V and 9 bases from J; junction bases left unmatched: 6. CDR1 is SGHRS and CDR2 is YFSETQ in the germline V gene. This CDR3 reads CASSLWGQDTEQFF. The DNA for the CDR3 is TGCGCCAGCAGCTTGTGGGGACAGGATACTGAGCAGTTCTTC.